This T cell receptor (beta chain) originates from a study of T-cell reconstitution after alpha-beta-depleted transplantation in children. V lost 7 bases and J lost 0, with 14 bases in between. Germline CDR1 reads SGHDT; CDR2 reads YYEEEE. CDR3 length: 15 residues. A TCRbeta library incorporating unique molecular identifiers was prepared. TCRdb passed the PCR reads through MiXCR, listing each CDR3 protein once. The table includes around 410,000 distinct CDR3 sequences, approximately 11% detected once. This clonotype was seen only a few times. The source of this sequence is a human donor who donated a stem cell graft to a child with acute myeloid leukemia. The chain couples TRBV5-6 to TRBJ2-1; D remains ambiguous. The sequenced sample was PBMCs from the stem cell graft donor, obtained from the stem cell graft. CDR3 in DNA: TGTGCCAGCCATTCCGAGGTTTTCTCCTACAATGAGCAGTTCTTC. This sequence encodes CASHSEVFSYNEQFF.